This T cell receptor (beta chain) emerged from a study of blood T cell repertoires in COVID-19. About the research overall: Samples came from the United States, Italy and Spain, spanning acute and convalescent COVID-19. Nucleic acid was either cDNA or gDNA, and it came from T cells, B-cell-depleted T cells, or PBMCs.

Sequencing used immunoSEQ multiplex PCR; TCRdb keeps in-frame clones, though not all of them. The sample includes roughly 59,000 clones, around four fifths of them seen just once. With 5 bases clipped from V and 7 bases from J, the junction kept 6 bases outside the gene matches. The V gene's germline CDR1 is SEHNR and CDR2 FQNEAQ (reference sequence). CDR3 length: 13 residues. The gene calls are TRBV7-9 and TRBJ2-7; 9 bases align to TRBD2. Sample: peripheral blood. The receptor comes from a human donor in a cohort sampled during active COVID-19. In DNA, the CDR3 is TGTGCCAGCAGCCCGGGCGGGGGGGTTGAGCAGTACTTC. As protein: CASSPGGGVEQYF.